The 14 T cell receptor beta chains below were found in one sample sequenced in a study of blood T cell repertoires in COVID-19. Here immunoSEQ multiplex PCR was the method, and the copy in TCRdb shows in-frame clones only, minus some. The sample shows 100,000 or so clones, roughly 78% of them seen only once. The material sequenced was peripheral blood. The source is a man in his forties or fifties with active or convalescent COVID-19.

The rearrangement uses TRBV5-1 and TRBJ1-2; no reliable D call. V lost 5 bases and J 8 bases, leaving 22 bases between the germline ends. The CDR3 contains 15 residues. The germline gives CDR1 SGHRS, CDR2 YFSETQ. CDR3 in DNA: TGCGCCAGCAGGGAACGCCCCGGGGTACCTCACGGCTACACCTTC. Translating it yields CASRERPGVPHGYTF.

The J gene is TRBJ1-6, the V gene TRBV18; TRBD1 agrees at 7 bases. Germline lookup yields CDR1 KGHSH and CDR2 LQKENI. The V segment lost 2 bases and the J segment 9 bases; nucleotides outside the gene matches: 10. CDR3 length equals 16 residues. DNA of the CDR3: TGTGCCAGCTCACCAGGACAGGCCGGGCAGGGTTCACCCCTCCACTTT. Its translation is CASSPGQAGQGSPLHF.

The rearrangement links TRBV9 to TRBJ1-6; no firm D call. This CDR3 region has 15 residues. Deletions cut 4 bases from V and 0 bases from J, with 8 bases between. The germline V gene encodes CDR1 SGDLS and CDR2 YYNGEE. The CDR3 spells CASSPPGSYNSPLHF. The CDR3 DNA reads TGTGCCAGCAGCCCGCCCGGCTCCTATAATTCACCCCTCCACTTT.

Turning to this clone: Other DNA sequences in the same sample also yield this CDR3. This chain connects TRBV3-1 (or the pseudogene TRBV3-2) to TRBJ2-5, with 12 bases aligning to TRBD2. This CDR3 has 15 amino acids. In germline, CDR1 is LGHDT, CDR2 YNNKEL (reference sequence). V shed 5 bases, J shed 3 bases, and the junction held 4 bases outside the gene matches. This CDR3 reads CASSSTSGGEETQYF. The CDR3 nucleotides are TGTGCCAGCAGCTCGACTAGCGGGGGAGAAGAGACCCAGTACTTC.

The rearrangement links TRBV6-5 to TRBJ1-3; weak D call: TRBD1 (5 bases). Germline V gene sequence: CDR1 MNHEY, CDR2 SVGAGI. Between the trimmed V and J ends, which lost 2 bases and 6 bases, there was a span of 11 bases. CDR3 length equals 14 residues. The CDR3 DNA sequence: TGTGCCAGCAGTTACGCCCTGACAGAAAACACCATATATTTT. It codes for CASSYALTENTIYF.

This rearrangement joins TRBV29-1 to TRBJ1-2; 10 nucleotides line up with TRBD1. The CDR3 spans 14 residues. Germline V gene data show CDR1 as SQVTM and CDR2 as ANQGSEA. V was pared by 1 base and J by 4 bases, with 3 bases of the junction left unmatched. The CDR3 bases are TGCAGCGTTGAAGGAGGACAGGGGGTCTATGGCTACACCTTC. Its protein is CSVEGGQGVYGYTF.

The CDR3, as DNA: TGTGCCAGCAGTTTATTGGCGGAGAACTATGGCTACACCTTC. Its protein product is CASSLLAENYGYTF. This chain joins TRBV28 and TRBJ1-2; the D is unclear. The V end was cut by 1 base, the J end by 2 bases, with 8 bases between. The CDR3 spans 14 residues. In germline, CDR1 is MDHEN, CDR2 SYDVKM.

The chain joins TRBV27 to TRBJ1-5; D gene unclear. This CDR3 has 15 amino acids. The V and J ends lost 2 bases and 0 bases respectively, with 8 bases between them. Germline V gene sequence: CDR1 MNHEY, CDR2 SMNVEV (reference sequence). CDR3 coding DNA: TGTGCCAGCAGTTTAAACAGCCATAGCAATCAGCCCCAGCATTTT. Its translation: CASSLNSHSNQPQHF.

CDR3 residues: CASSLGTYQETQYF. The CDR3 nucleotides read TGTGCCAGCAGCCTAGGGACATACCAAGAGACCCAGTACTTC. The chain uses TRBV5-8 and TRBJ2-5; D perhaps matches TRBD1 (6 bases). Germline CDR1 reads SGHTS; CDR2 reads YDEGEE. This CDR3 has 14 amino acids. V was shortened by 4 bases and J by 0 bases, with 10 bases between the two germline ends.

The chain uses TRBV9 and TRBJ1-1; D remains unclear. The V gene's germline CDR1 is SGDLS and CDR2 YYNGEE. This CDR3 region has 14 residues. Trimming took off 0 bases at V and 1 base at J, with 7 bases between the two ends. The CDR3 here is CASSVVSGNTEAFF. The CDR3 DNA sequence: TGTGCCAGCAGCGTAGTGTCGGGGAACACTGAAGCTTTCTTT.

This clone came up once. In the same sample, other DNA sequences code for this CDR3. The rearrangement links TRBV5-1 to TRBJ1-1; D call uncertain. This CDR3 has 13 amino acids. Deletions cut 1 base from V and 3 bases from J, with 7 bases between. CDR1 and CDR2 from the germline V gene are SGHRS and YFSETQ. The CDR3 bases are TGCGCCAGCAGCTTGCAGGAGGACACTGAAGCTTTCTTT. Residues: CASSLQEDTEAFF. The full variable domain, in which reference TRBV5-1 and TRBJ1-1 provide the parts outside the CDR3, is KAGVTQTPRYLIKTRGQQVTLSCSPISGHRSVSWYQQTPGQGLQFLFEYFSETQRNKGNFPGRFSGRQFSNSRSEMNVSTLELGDSALYLCASSLQEDTEAFFGQGTRLTVV.

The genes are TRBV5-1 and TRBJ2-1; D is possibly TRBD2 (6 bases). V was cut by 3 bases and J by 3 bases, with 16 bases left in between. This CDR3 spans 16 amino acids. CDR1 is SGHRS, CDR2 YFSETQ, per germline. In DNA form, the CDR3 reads TGCGCCAGCAGCTCAGGACTAAACACAAACTACAATGAGCAGTTCTTC. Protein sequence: CASSSGLNTNYNEQFF. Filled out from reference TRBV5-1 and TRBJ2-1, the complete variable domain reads KAGVTQTPRYLIKTRGQQVTLSCSPISGHRSVSWYQQTPGQGLQFLFEYFSETQRNKGNFPGRFSGRQFSNSRSEMNVSTLELGDSALYLCASSSGLNTNYNEQFFGPGTRLTVL.

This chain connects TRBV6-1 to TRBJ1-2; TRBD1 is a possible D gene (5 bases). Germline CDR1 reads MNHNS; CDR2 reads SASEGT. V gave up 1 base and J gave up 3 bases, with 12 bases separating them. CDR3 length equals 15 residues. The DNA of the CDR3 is TGTGCCAGCAGTGAAGGCCAGGGCTCGTACTATGGCTACACCTTC. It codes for CASSEGQGSYYGYTF.

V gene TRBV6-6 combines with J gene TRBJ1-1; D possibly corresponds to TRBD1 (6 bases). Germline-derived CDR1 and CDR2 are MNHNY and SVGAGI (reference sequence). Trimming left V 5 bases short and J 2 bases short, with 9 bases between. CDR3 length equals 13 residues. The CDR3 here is CASSHRENTEAFF. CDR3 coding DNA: TGTGCCAGCAGTCACAGGGAAAACACTGAAGCTTTCTTT.